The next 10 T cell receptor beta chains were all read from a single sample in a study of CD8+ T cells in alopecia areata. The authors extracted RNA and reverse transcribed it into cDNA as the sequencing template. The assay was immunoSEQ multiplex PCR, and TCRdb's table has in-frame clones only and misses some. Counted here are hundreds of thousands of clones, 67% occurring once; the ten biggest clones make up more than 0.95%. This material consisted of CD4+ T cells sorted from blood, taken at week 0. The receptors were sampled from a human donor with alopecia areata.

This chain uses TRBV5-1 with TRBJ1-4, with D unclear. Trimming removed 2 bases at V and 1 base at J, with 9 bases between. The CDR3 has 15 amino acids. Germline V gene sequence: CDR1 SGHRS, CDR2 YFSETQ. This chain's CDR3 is CASSLGGRTNEKLFF. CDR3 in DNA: TGCGCCAGCAGCTTAGGAGGTAGAACTAATGAAAAACTGTTTTTT. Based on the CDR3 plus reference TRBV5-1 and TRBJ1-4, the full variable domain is KAGVTQTPRYLIKTRGQQVTLSCSPISGHRSVSWYQQTPGQGLQFLFEYFSETQRNKGNFPGRFSGRQFSNSRSEMNVSTLELGDSALYLCASSLGGRTNEKLFFGSGTQLSVL.

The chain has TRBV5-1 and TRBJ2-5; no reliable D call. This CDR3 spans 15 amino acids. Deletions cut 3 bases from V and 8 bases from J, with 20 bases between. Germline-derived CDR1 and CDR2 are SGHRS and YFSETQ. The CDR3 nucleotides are TGCGCCAGCAGCTCCCGGGTCGTGCCTCTGGACACCCAGTACTTC. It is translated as CASSSRVVPLDTQYF.

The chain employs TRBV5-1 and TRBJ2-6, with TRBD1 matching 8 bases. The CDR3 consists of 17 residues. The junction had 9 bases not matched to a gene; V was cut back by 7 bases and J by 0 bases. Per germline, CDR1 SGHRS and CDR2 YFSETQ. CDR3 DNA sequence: TGCGCCAGCTCTGTGGGACAGGCAAGCTCTGGGGCCAACGTCCTGACTTTC. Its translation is CASSVGQASSGANVLTF.

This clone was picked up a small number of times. CDR3 coding DNA: TGTGCCTGGAGTGTTAACAGGGGCAATCAGCCCCAGCATTTT. Protein sequence: CAWSVNRGNQPQHF. The chain employs TRBV30 and TRBJ1-5; a weak D match, TRBD1 (6 bases). The CDR3 spans 14 residues. Germline CDR1 GTSNPN, CDR2 SVGIG (reference sequence). With 0 bases removed from V and 2 bases from J, the gap between germline ends came to 8 bases.

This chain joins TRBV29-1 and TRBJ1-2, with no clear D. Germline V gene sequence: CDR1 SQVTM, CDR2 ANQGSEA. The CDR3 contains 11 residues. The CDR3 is CTDQDNYGYTF. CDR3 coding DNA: TGCACTGACCAGGACAACTATGGCTACACCTTC. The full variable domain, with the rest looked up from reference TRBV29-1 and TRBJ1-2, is SAVISQKPSRDICQRGTSLTIQCQVDSQVTMMFWYRQQPGQSLTLIATANQGSEATYESGFVIDKFPISRPNLTFSTLTVSNMSPEDSSIYLCTDQDNYGYTFGSGTRLTVV.

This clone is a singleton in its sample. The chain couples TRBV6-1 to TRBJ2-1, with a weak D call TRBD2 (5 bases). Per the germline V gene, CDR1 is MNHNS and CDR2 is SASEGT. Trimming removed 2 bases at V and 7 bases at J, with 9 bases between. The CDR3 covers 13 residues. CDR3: CASSEYGGNEQFF. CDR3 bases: TGTGCCAGCAGTGAATATGGCGGGAATGAGCAGTTCTTC.

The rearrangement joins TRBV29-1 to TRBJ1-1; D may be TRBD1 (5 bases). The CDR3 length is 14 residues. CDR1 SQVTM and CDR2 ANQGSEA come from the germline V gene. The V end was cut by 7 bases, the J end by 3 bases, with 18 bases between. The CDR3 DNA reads TGCAGCGCCGTACAGGACCCGAAGGACACTGAAGCTTTCTTT. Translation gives CSAVQDPKDTEAFF.

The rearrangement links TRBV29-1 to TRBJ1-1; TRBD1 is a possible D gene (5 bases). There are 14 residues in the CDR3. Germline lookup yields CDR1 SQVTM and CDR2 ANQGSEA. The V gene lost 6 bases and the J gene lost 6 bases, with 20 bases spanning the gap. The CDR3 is CSVTTGTDFSEAFF. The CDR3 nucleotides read TGCAGCGTGACGACCGGGACCGACTTTTCTGAAGCTTTCTTT.

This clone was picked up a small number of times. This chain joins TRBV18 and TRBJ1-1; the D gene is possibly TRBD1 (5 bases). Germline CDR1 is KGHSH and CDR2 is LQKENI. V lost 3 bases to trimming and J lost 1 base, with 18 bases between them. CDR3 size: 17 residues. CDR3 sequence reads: CASSPGLFLVGNTEAFF. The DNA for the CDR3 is TGTGCCAGCTCACCGGGACTTTTTCTAGTAGGGAACACTGAAGCTTTCTTT.

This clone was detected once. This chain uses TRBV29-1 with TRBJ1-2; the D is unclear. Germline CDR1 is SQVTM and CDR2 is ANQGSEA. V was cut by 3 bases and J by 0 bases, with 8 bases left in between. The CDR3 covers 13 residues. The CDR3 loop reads CSVESGTNYGYTF. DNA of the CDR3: TGCAGCGTTGAGAGCGGTACTAACTATGGCTACACCTTC.